Listed here are 20 T cell receptor beta chains from one sample, sequenced in a study of PD-1 blockade in classical Hodgkin lymphoma. This sample's time point: cycle 4 day 1 (C4D1), after around six weeks of nivolumab. There was relapse after autologous stem cell transplantation in every patient, and there was variation in brentuximab vedotin exposure. Assay: immunoSEQ multiplex PCR; the TCRdb copy retains only in-frame clones and omits some. The table includes tens of thousands of clones, just over 90% detected once. The source was peripheral blood mononuclear cells (PBMCs), collected before the fourth cycle of nivolumab. The receptor set was obtained from a human donor with classical Hodgkin lymphoma.

This clone was seen just once. The chain has TRBV6-5 and TRBJ1-2; D possibly corresponds to TRBD1 (6 bases). Germline V lookup: CDR1 MNHEY, CDR2 SVGAGI. V gave up 6 bases and J gave up 0 bases, with 14 bases separating them. CDR3 length: 15 amino acids. The CDR3 DNA reads TGTGCCAGCAGGACGACAGGTTTCACTAACTATGGCTACACCTTC. The encoded protein is CASRTTGFTNYGYTF.

This chain connects TRBV25-1 to TRBJ1-2; D is unresolved. CDR3 size: 13 residues. Germline loops: CDR1 MGHDK, CDR2 SYGVNS. Trimming shortened V by 4 bases and J by 7 bases, and 13 bases separated the two germline ends. The CDR3 sequence is CASSALRGFGYTF. DNA for the CDR3: TGTGCCAGCAGTGCGTTACGGGGTTTTGGCTACACCTTC.

The chain couples TRBV4-1 to TRBJ2-2; D is undetermined. From germline, CDR1 is MGHRA and CDR2 YSYEKL. The CDR3 loop spans 14 amino acids. Trimming cost V 4 bases and J 6 bases, with 12 bases left between them. The CDR3 DNA is TGCGCCAGCAGCCCTATCTTTGGCTCCGGGGAGCTGTTTTTT. This encodes CASSPIFGSGELFF.

J is TRBJ2-3 and V is TRBV4-2, with 8 bases lining up with TRBD1. CDR3 size: 15 residues. With 0 bases clipped from V and 1 base from J, the junction kept 0 bases outside the gene matches. Per the germline V gene, CDR1 is LGHNA and CDR2 is YNFKEQ. CDR3 nucleotide sequence: TGTGCCAGCAGCCAAGAGGGACAGGGCACAGATACGCAGTATTTT. Encoded protein: CASSQEGQGTDTQYF.

The V and J genes are TRBV30 and TRBJ1-6; 8 bases fit TRBD1. V shed 0 bases and J 10 bases; nucleotides not matched to a gene: 17. The germline V gene has CDR1 GTSNPN and CDR2 SVGIG (reference sequence). The CDR3 loop spans 18 amino acids. In DNA form, the CDR3 reads TGTGCCTGGAGTGTACTCCGTGTGCGGGGGACAGGAGGGTCACCCCTCCACTTT. Amino acids: CAWSVLRVRGTGGSPLHF.

The genes are TRBV10-3 and TRBJ1-4; 7 bases are shared with TRBD1. V lost 4 bases, J lost 0 bases, and 2 bases stayed unmatched. This CDR3 is built from 15 residues. Germline CDR1 reads ENHRY; CDR2 reads SYGVKD. CDR3 sequence reads: CAISGGQATNEKLFF. The CDR3 DNA is TGTGCCATCAGTGGAGGACAGGCAACTAATGAAAAACTGTTTTTT.

The rearrangement joins TRBV5-4 to TRBJ2-5; 9 bases are shared with TRBD1. CDR3 size: 15 residues. CDR1 is SGHNT, CDR2 YYREEE, per germline (reference sequence). V shed 4 bases and J 11 bases; nucleotides not matched to a gene: 15. Written as DNA, the CDR3 is TGTGCCAGCAGCCCAGGGACAGGGAAAATGGGTGAGCAGTACTTC. This sequence encodes CASSPGTGKMGEQYF.

The chain is built from TRBV7-7 and TRBJ2-1; D is possibly TRBD2 (5 bases). CDR3 length: 15 residues. From germline, CDR1 is SSHAT and CDR2 FNYEAQ (reference sequence). Trimming stripped 5 bases from V and 7 bases from J, with 18 bases between. The CDR3 loop is CASSPDLGEGNEQFF. The CDR3 DNA sequence: TGTGCCAGCAGCCCAGACTTGGGAGAAGGGAATGAGCAGTTCTTC.

This sequence joins TRBV6-4 and TRBJ1-6; D is ambiguous. CDR3 length equals 15 residues. Germline-derived CDR1 and CDR2 are MRHNA and SNTAGT. V was pared by 3 bases and J by 7 bases, with 13 bases between. CDR3 residues: CASSESWGGNSPLHF. The CDR3 region has the DNA TGTGCCAGCAGTGAAAGTTGGGGAGGGAATTCACCCCTCCACTTT.

The chain combines TRBV5-1 with TRBJ2-5; no clear D. The germline V gene has CDR1 SGHRS and CDR2 YFSETQ. V dropped 5 bases and J dropped 2 bases, with 13 bases sitting between them. The CDR3 sequence is 14 residues long. The CDR3 protein is CASRLRTLQETQYF. The CDR3 DNA follows: TGCGCCAGCAGACTCCGGACGCTACAAGAGACCCAGTACTTC. Together with reference TRBV5-1 and TRBJ2-5, the CDR3 gives the full variable domain: KAGVTQTPRYLIKTRGQQVTLSCSPISGHRSVSWYQQTPGQGLQFLFEYFSETQRNKGNFPGRFSGRQFSNSRSEMNVSTLELGDSALYLCASRLRTLQETQYFGPGTRLLVL.

V is TRBV10-3 and J is TRBJ2-6; D is ambiguous. V was trimmed by 4 bases and J by 1 base, leaving 5 bases between them. This CDR3 has 14 amino acids. The germline V gene encodes CDR1 ENHRY and CDR2 SYGVKD. The CDR3 spells CAISGSSGANVLTF. Here the CDR3 DNA reads TGTGCCATCAGTGGGAGTTCTGGGGCCAACGTCCTGACTTTC.

The J gene is TRBJ2-5, the V gene TRBV6-1; TRBD1 agrees at 7 bases. Germline CDR1 is MNHNS and CDR2 is SASEGT. V lost 1 base to trimming and J lost 10 bases; unmatched junction nucleotides: 21. This CDR3 spans 18 amino acids. The CDR3: CASSEVVGGAPPLGDQYF. The CDR3 nucleotides are TGTGCCAGCAGTGAAGTTGTAGGGGGCGCTCCCCCCCTCGGCGACCAGTACTTC.

The rearrangement joins TRBV10-3 to TRBJ2-1; weak D call: TRBD2 (6 bases). The germline V gene encodes CDR1 ENHRY and CDR2 SYGVKD. This CDR3 region has 14 residues. The V gene lost 10 bases and the J gene lost 9 bases, with 22 bases spanning the gap. As DNA, the CDR3 is TGTGCCACCCAAAAATCGGGAGCGGCGGGTGAGCAGTTCTTC. It translates to CATQKSGAAGEQFF.

The count of this clone is one. The chain combines TRBV7-8 with TRBJ1-5; D perhaps matches TRBD1 (5 bases). Trimming pared 10 bases from V and 1 base from J, leaving 14 bases between. Looked up from germline, CDR1 is SGHVS and CDR2 is FQNEAQ. This CDR3 comprises 14 residues. The CDR3 DNA reads as TGTGCCACCTCCCAGGGCGGGAGCAATCAGCCCCAGCATTTT. Amino acid sequence: CATSQGGSNQPQHF.

The chain joins TRBV7-9 to TRBJ1-2, with 9 bases aligning to TRBD1. J lost 4 bases, V lost 3 bases, and 15 bases had no gene match. The CDR3 length is 18 residues. Germline CDR1 and CDR2: SEHNR and FQNEAQ (reference sequence). Here the CDR3 DNA reads TGTGCCAGCAGCTTCACGCGTTGGACAGGGGTTCTATCCTATGGCTACACCTTC. It codes for CASSFTRWTGVLSYGYTF.

The genes are TRBV11-2 and TRBJ2-7, with TRBD1 matching over 11 bases. The CDR3 is made up of 15 amino acids. J lost 3 bases, V lost 1 base, and 2 bases had no gene match. CDR1 is SGHAT and CDR2 is FQNNGV in the germline V gene. The CDR3 loop reads CASSLGTGGNYEQYF. CDR3 nucleotide sequence: TGTGCCAGCAGCTTAGGGACAGGGGGCAACTACGAGCAGTACTTC.

The count of this clone is one. The chain combines TRBV7-9 with TRBJ1-3, with D uncertain. The CDR3 loop spans 17 amino acids. Germline lookup yields CDR1 SEHNR and CDR2 FQNEAQ (reference sequence). V was shortened by 5 bases and J by 4 bases, with 21 bases between the two germline ends. CDR3 nucleotide sequence: TGTGCCAGCAGCCCCGACGGGTGGGCCGAGCTCGGAAACACCATATATTTT. Translating gives CASSPDGWAELGNTIYF.

This clone was picked up a small number of times. The rearrangement uses TRBV6-6 and TRBJ2-7, with 8 bases aligning to TRBD1. CDR3 length: 15 residues. V lost 6 bases and J lost 2; bases outside the gene matches: 9. Germline CDR1 and CDR2: MNHNY and SVGAGI (reference sequence). The CDR3 bases are TGTGCCAGCAGGCCGGGACAGGAGATCACCTACGAGCAGTACTTC. Translating gives CASRPGQEITYEQYF.

The gene calls are TRBV5-1 and TRBJ1-1; D is unclear. V lost 4 bases and J 1 base, leaving 11 bases between the germline ends. The CDR3 loop spans 14 amino acids. Germline CDR1 reads SGHRS; CDR2 reads YFSETQ. CDR3 sequence reads: CASSPRAGNTEAFF. The DNA for the CDR3 is TGCGCCAGCAGCCCCCGCGCCGGGAACACTGAAGCTTTCTTT.

In this sample, this clone turned up a few times. The chain links TRBV7-9 to TRBJ1-2; 7 nucleotides line up with TRBD1. The junction had 8 bases not matched to a gene; V was cut back by 5 bases and J by 8 bases. This CDR3 has 13 residues. Germline CDR1 SEHNR, CDR2 FQNEAQ (reference sequence). The CDR3: CASSQTGTQGYTF. CDR3 in DNA: TGTGCCAGCAGCCAGACAGGGACTCAAGGCTACACCTTC.